These 18 T cell receptor beta chains came from one sample sequenced in a study of identical twins. Each CDR3 protein gets one entry after TCRdb re-called the 5' RACE reads with MiXCR. The table has some 1,700,000 distinct CDR3 sequences, 25% to 35% seen once. Specimen: cord blood. The source is a newborn girl in good health.

The table lists this clonotype with a few counts. This chain connects TRBV20-1 to TRBJ2-7, with D tentatively TRBD1 (5 bases). The CDR3 is made up of 13 amino acids. Germline V gene data show CDR1 as DFQATT and CDR2 as SNEGSKA (reference sequence). With 5 bases removed from V and 3 bases from J, the gap between germline ends came to 14 bases. This CDR3 reads CSAQTPRGYEQYF. DNA of the CDR3: TGCAGTGCTCAGACCCCAAGGGGCTACGAGCAGTACTTC.

Regarding this clonotype: Since the CDR3 does not end with the conserved phenylalanine or tryptophan, this likely comes from a read error. The chain uses TRBV5-1 and TRBJ2-5; 12 bases fit TRBD2. This CDR3 is 14 amino acids long. With 5 bases clipped from V and 4 bases from J, the junction kept 3 bases outside the gene matches. CDR1 and CDR2 (germline): SGHRS, YFSETQ. The CDR3: CASSRLAGAETQYL. The CDR3 DNA reads TGCGCCAGCAGTCGACTAGCGGGAGCAGAGACCCAGTACTTA.

This sequence joins TRBV24-1 and TRBJ2-7; D is uncertain. The length of the CDR3 is 13 residues. Germline CDR1 is KGHDR and CDR2 is SFDVKD. V was pared by 0 bases and J by 2 bases, with 4 bases between. Here the CDR3 DNA reads TGTGCCACCAGTGATTTGACAACCTACGAGCAGTACTTC. The encoded protein is CATSDLTTYEQYF.

This CDR3 reads CSARAGSQPQHF. Here the CDR3 DNA reads TGCAGTGCTAGAGCAGGTAGTCAGCCCCAGCATTTT. The chain uses TRBV20-1 and TRBJ1-5; D gene ambiguous. The length of the CDR3 is 12 residues. V gave up 1 base and J gave up 6 bases, with 7 bases separating them. Germline-derived CDR1 and CDR2 are DFQATT and SNEGSKA (reference sequence).

This clonotype was seen more than once but under ten times. The chain is built from TRBV24-1 and TRBJ2-3; the match to TRBD1 covers 7 bases. This CDR3 is built from 12 residues. The V gene's germline CDR1 is KGHDR and CDR2 SFDVKD. V dropped 10 bases and J dropped 7; count of bases not matched to a gene: 7. Written as DNA, the CDR3 is TGTGCCACAAAAGACAGGGACAATACGCAGTATTTT. The encoded protein is CATKDRDNTQYF.

This clonotype came up a few times. The chain carries TRBV6-5 and TRBJ1-1; D is unresolved. V was shortened by 2 bases and J by 3 bases, with 7 bases between the two germline ends. This CDR3 comprises 13 residues. Germline CDR1 reads MNHEY; CDR2 reads SVGAGI. The CDR3 loop is CASSYAGYTEAFF. DNA of the CDR3: TGTGCCAGCAGTTACGCGGGGTACACTGAAGCTTTCTTT.

The V gene is TRBV6-1, the J gene TRBJ2-3, with 8 bases fitting TRBD2. The junction had 6 bases not matched to a gene; V was cut back by 5 bases and J by 2 bases. The germline gives CDR1 MNHNS, CDR2 SASEGT. CDR3 size: 15 residues. The CDR3 nucleotides read TGTGCCAGCAGTCGCGGTAGCGGGGCCACAGATACGCAGTATTTT. Its translation is CASSRGSGATDTQYF.

In this sample, this clonotype turned up a few times. This chain joins TRBV18 and TRBJ2-4; possibly TRBD1 or TRBD2 for D (7 bases each). Trimming left V 6 bases short and J 9 bases short, with 21 bases between. Germline CDR1 KGHSH, CDR2 LQKENI. The CDR3 sequence is 15 residues long. The CDR3, as DNA: TGTGCCAGCTCGCCTCGACAGGGCACGGGGGGCATTCAGTACTTC. Its protein is CASSPRQGTGGIQYF.

The chain employs TRBV13 and TRBJ2-4; D is ambiguous. Near its end, the DNA agrees better with TRBJ2-7, so the J call may be wrong. The CDR3 is made up of 15 amino acids. Germline assignment: CDR1 PRHDT and CDR2 FYEKMQ (reference sequence). The CDR3, as DNA: TGTGCCAGCAGCTTAGTCCCGGGCTTACCCTACGAGCAGTACTTC. This encodes CASSLVPGLPYEQYF.

This clonotype was counted only a few times. The chain joins TRBV5-1 to TRBJ2-3, with D possibly TRBD2 on 6 matching bases. Germline lookup yields CDR1 SGHRS and CDR2 YFSETQ. The CDR3 is made up of 16 amino acids. V gave up 0 bases and J gave up 2 bases, with 13 bases separating them. The CDR3 sequence: CASSLGSSGPTDTQYF. The CDR3 nucleotides are TGCGCCAGCAGCTTGGGCAGTAGCGGTCCCACAGATACGCAGTATTTT.

This clonotype has more than one count but fewer than ten. The genes are TRBV7-9 and TRBJ1-1, with a tentative D call TRBD1 (6 bases). V gave up 7 bases and J gave up 4 bases, with 13 bases separating them. The CDR3 covers 13 residues. Germline V gene data show CDR1 as SEHNR and CDR2 as FQNEAQ (reference sequence). The CDR3 loop reads CASTSRGGTEAFF. CDR3 DNA: TGTGCCAGCACCTCAAGGGGGGGCACTGAAGCTTTCTTT. Full variable domain (rest looked up from reference TRBV7-9 and TRBJ1-1): DTGVSQNPRHKITKRGQNVTFRCDPISEHNRLYWYRQTLGQGPEFLTYFQNEAQLEKSRLLSDRFSAERPKGSFSTLEIQRTEQGDSAMYLCASTSRGGTEAFFGQGTRLTVV.

This clonotype was seen a few times. CDR3 region: CASSEFGRRVEQPQHF. The CDR3 bases are TGTGCCAGCAGTGAATTTGGGCGCAGGGTCGAGCAGCCCCAGCATTTT. The chain links TRBV6-1 to TRBJ1-5; tentative D call: TRBD1 (5 bases). Germline V gene lookup returns CDR1 MNHNS and CDR2 SASEGT. V was shortened by 2 bases and J by 7 bases, with 18 bases between the two germline ends. The CDR3 contains 16 residues.

This sequence joins TRBV14 and TRBJ2-5, with D unresolved. The better agreement between TRBJ2-7 and the DNA end casts doubt on the J call. The CDR3 totals 14 residues. Germline V gene lookup returns CDR1 SGHDN and CDR2 FVKESK. Written as DNA, the CDR3 is TGTGCCAGCAGCCCGGGCCCCCCAACCTACGAGCAGTACTTC. Protein product: CASSPGPPTYEQYF.

This chain joins TRBV6-1 and TRBJ1-5; no firm D call. The germline V and J ends were trimmed by 2 bases and 0 bases, with 14 bases remaining between them. CDR1 is MNHNS, CDR2 SASEGT, per germline. The CDR3 is 17 amino acids. CDR3: CASSEIESGYSNQPQHF. CDR3 sequence (DNA): TGTGCCAGCAGTGAAATTGAATCGGGTTATAGCAATCAGCCCCAGCATTTT.

With regard to this clonotype: This clone may be a read error of a much larger clone one base away. The chain carries TRBV27 and TRBJ2-7, with D maybe TRBD1 (6 bases). The CDR3 is 14 amino acids. Per germline, CDR1 MNHEY and CDR2 SMNVEV (reference sequence). The CDR3 sequence: CAGSSQDRAYEQYF. The CDR3 bases are TGTGCCGGCAGTTCACAGGACAGAGCCTACGAGCAGTACTTC.

This clonotype was detected a few times. The V call is TRBV20-1, the J call TRBJ2-7, with 7 bases matching TRBD2. V trimming: 3 bases; J trimming: 2 bases; junction bases outside the gene matches: 7. CDR3 length: 14 amino acids. Germline V gives CDR1 DFQATT, CDR2 SNEGSKA (reference sequence). This CDR3 reads CSARSAGMTYEQYF. In DNA, the CDR3 is TGCAGTGCTAGGTCAGCGGGGATGACCTACGAGCAGTACTTC.

The chain has TRBV28 and TRBJ2-3; the match to TRBD2 covers 14 bases. The CDR3 extends over 18 amino acids. Germline CDR1 and CDR2: MDHEN and SYDVKM. Trimming took 3 bases from V and 2 from J; bases not matched to a gene: 7. CDR3 coding DNA: TGTGCCAGCAGTTTTCCGGGACTAGCGGGAGCCCCCACAGATACGCAGTATTTT. This encodes CASSFPGLAGAPTDTQYF. Full variable domain (outside the CDR3, taken from reference TRBV28 and TRBJ2-3): DVKVTQSSRYLVKRTGEKVFLECVQDMDHENMFWYRQDPGLGLRLIYFSYDVKMKEKGDIPEGYSVSREKKERFSLILESASTNQTSMYLCASSFPGLAGAPTDTQYFGPGTRLTVL.

The V gene is TRBV7-2, the J gene TRBJ1-2; D is perhaps TRBD1 (5 bases). CDR3 length: 16 amino acids. From germline, CDR1 is SGHTA and CDR2 FQGNSA. V lost 1 base and J lost 4, with 16 bases in between. The CDR3 region is CASSLGPEGSPYGYTF. In DNA form, the CDR3 reads TGTGCCAGCAGCTTAGGACCCGAGGGGAGCCCCTATGGCTACACCTTC.